This T cell receptor (beta chain) comes out of a study of Ad26.COV2.S vaccination and SARS-CoV-2 variants. Study-wide points: CD8+ and CD4+ T cells specific for spike reportedly responded with substantial breadth after vaccination. Researchers reported similar non-spike TCR breadth in vaccine and placebo recipients. The analyses of TCR breadth and depth may have understated the size of total T cell responses. Spike-specific TCR breadth in vaccine recipients exceeded that seen in placebo recipients.

Here immunoSEQ multiplex PCR was the method, and the copy in TCRdb shows in-frame clones only, minus some. The repertoire includes just over 350,000 clones, 92% of them detected once, and roughly 3.9% sits in the top ten. To note about this clone: Antigen: not known.

This clonotype originated in a human donor who had recovered from COVID-19. Material: peripheral blood, obtained after recovery from COVID-19.

The CDR3 bases are TGTGCCAGCGCAACCGGGGCAGGGCGAGGAAATCAGCCCCAGCATTTT. This encodes CASATGAGRGNQPQHF. V and J are TRBV19 and TRBJ1-5, with D perhaps matching TRBD1 (5 bases). Germline loops: CDR1 LNHDA, CDR2 SQIVND (reference sequence). V was shortened by 9 bases and J by 4 bases, with 22 bases between the two germline ends. The CDR3 spans 16 residues.